One and the same sample provided the 24 T cell receptor beta chains below, sequenced in a study of T cells in Graves' hyperthyroidism and ophthalmopathy. What was amplified from RNA transcripts were TCR beta CDR3 regions. When the TCR CDR3 underwent first-round RT-PCR, the HTBI primer set was used. TCRdb reprocessed the multiplex PCR reads with MiXCR, giving one entry per CDR3 protein. The sample includes around 400,000 distinct CDR3 sequences, 15% to 18% of them seen just once. The sample comprised blood. Every receptor here comes from a woman aged 18-29 years with Graves' hyperthyroidism that later progressed to Graves' ophthalmopathy.

This clonotype turned up a few times. The CDR3, as DNA: TGTGCCAGCATTGGCGGGAGCTCCTACGAGCAGTACTTC. It is translated as CASIGGSSYEQYF. J is TRBJ2-7 and V is TRBV28; 7 bases align to TRBD2. The CDR3 sequence is 13 residues long. V shed 7 bases, J shed 0 bases, and the junction held 3 bases outside the gene matches. Germline V gene lookup returns CDR1 MDHEN and CDR2 SYDVKM.

The chain joins TRBV5-1 to TRBJ2-7, with D maybe TRBD1 (7 bases). V was pared by 3 bases and J by 0 bases, with 16 bases between. CDR3 length: 16 amino acids. Germline V gene sequence: CDR1 SGHRS, CDR2 YFSETQ. CDR3: CASSSVRGTVSYEQYF. The DNA of the CDR3 is TGCGCCAGCAGCTCGGTCCGGGGGACAGTCTCCTACGAGCAGTACTTC.

This clonotype came up many times. This chain connects TRBV7-2 to TRBJ2-4, with a possible D match to TRBD2 (7 bases). The germline CDR1 and CDR2 sequences are SGHTA and FQGNSA. This CDR3 is 17 amino acids long. V lost 5 bases and J lost 6, with 23 bases in between. CDR3 nucleotides: TGTGCCAGCAGCCCGTTGGGGGGGCGCGGTCAGTTAAACATTCAGTACTTC. As protein: CASSPLGGRGQLNIQYF.

This clonotype was seen repeatedly, ten times or more. The chain joins TRBV20-1 to TRBJ2-3; D ambiguous. The V gene's germline CDR1 is DFQATT and CDR2 SNEGSKA (reference sequence). The V end lost 2 bases, the J end lost 4 bases, and 7 bases lay between the germline ends. CDR3 length: 12 amino acids. Here the CDR3 DNA reads TGCAGTGCTAGATCCCCCCCAGATACGCAGTATTTT. Translation: CSARSPPDTQYF.

This clonotype occurred many times. V usage is TRBV3-1 and J usage is TRBJ2-5, with 10 bases aligning to TRBD2. The length of the CDR3 is 19 residues. Trimming at V came to 0 bases and at J to 5 bases, leaving 15 bases not matched to a gene. Germline V gene data show CDR1 as LGHDT and CDR2 as YNNKEL (reference sequence). The chain's CDR3 is CASSQDPPGLATRRETQYF. The CDR3 nucleotides are TGTGCCAGCAGCCAAGATCCGCCGGGACTAGCGACACGACGGGAGACCCAGTACTTC.

The chain carries TRBV30 and TRBJ2-3; no firm D call. V was clipped by 8 bases and J by 0 bases, with 12 bases between them. The germline CDR1 and CDR2 sequences are GTSNPN and SVGIG (reference sequence). The CDR3 has 13 amino acids. In nucleotides, the CDR3 is TGTGCCATACAAACCAAGAGCACAGATACGCAGTATTTT. Its translation: CAIQTKSTDTQYF.

This clonotype occurred many times. V is TRBV2 and J is TRBJ2-1, with 9 bases lining up with TRBD1. Trimming removed 5 bases from V and 3 bases from J; junction bases left unmatched: 5. There are 15 residues in the CDR3. CDR1 is SNHLY, CDR2 FYNNEI, per germline. The CDR3 region is CASSMTGGDYNEQFF. CDR3 bases: TGTGCCAGCAGTATGACAGGGGGGGACTACAATGAGCAGTTCTTC.

This clonotype was detected many times. The junction does not match germline at one end; this may be a read error. The CDR3 nucleotides are TGTGCTAGCAGCTTAGAGGACTGGGACAATGAGCAGTTCTTC. It encodes CASSLEDWDNEQFF. The chain recombines TRBV7-7 with TRBJ2-1; weak D call: TRBD2 (5 bases). CDR3 length: 14 amino acids. Germline assignment: CDR1 SSHAT and CDR2 FNYEAQ (reference sequence).

This rearrangement joins TRBV18 to TRBJ1-2; TRBD1 agrees at 9 bases. V was clipped by 4 bases and J by 1 base; unmatched bases: 4. Germline loops: CDR1 KGHSH, CDR2 LQKENI. The CDR3 extends over 15 amino acids. The CDR3 loop reads CASSRRDRDNYGYTF. CDR3 bases: TGTGCCAGCTCACGACGGGACAGGGATAACTATGGCTACACCTTC. Full variable domain (rest looked up from reference TRBV18 and TRBJ1-2): NAGVMQNPRHLVRRRGQEARLRCSPMKGHSHVYWYRQLPEEGLKFMVYLQKENIIDESGMPKERFSAEFPKEGPSILRIQQVVRGDSAAYFCASSRRDRDNYGYTFGSGTRLTVV.

This clonotype was picked up many times. The chain links TRBV5-1 to TRBJ2-7; possibly TRBD1 or TRBD2 for D (5 bases each). In germline, CDR1 is SGHRS, CDR2 YFSETQ. V was clipped by 4 bases and J by 3 bases, with 14 bases between them. This CDR3 has 14 amino acids. The CDR3 region is CASSRGTALYEQYF. The CDR3 DNA sequence: TGCGCCAGCAGCCGTGGGACGGCACTCTACGAGCAGTACTTC.

The genes are TRBV6-2 or TRBV6-3 and TRBJ2-1; 15 positions match TRBD2. Trimming removed 5 bases from V and 8 bases from J; junction bases left unmatched: 7. This CDR3 is built from 16 residues. Germline V gene data show CDR1 as MNHEY and CDR2 as SVGEGT. The CDR3 nucleotides are TGTGCCAGCAGTGCTCGGACTAGCGGGAGGGCCCATGAGCAGTTCTTC. It translates to CASSARTSGRAHEQFF.

This clonotype was seen many times. The J gene is TRBJ2-7, the V gene TRBV27, with 7 bases matching TRBD2. The J segment lost 7 bases and the V segment lost 5 bases, leaving 5 bases of the junction unmatched. The CDR3 consists of 12 residues. The germline CDR1 and CDR2 sequences are MNHEY and SMNVEV (reference sequence). DNA for the CDR3: TGTGCCAGCAGTCCTGTGGGAGGGGAGCAGTACTTC. Translating it yields CASSPVGGEQYF.

This clonotype has a handful of counts. The chain links TRBV6-1 to TRBJ2-6, with 10 bases fitting TRBD2. The V gene end was trimmed by 6 bases and the J gene end by 2 bases; junction bases not matched to a gene: 1. CDR3 length: 15 residues. Per germline, CDR1 MNHNS and CDR2 SASEGT. The CDR3 coding sequence is TGTGCCAGCAGAGGACTAGCGGCTGGGGCCAACGTCCTGACTTTC. Translating gives CASRGLAAGANVLTF.

Worth noting for this clonotype: A much larger clone lies a single base off, so this may be a read error. V is TRBV7-9 and J is TRBJ2-5; the D call may be TRBD1 or TRBD2 (5 bases each). This CDR3 region has 16 residues. Germline loops: CDR1 SEHNR, CDR2 FQNEAQ (reference sequence). V was pared by 3 bases and J by 3 bases, with 17 bases between. The CDR3 nucleotides are TGTGCCAGCAGCTTCCGTCGAGGGAAGGGGAAAGAGACCCAGTACTTC. Its translation is CASSFRRGKGKETQYF.

This clonotype was recorded many times. This chain uses TRBV12-3 or TRBV12-4 with TRBJ1-5, with TRBD1 matching over 8 bases. This CDR3 is built from 16 residues. Trimming removed 1 base from V and 3 bases from J; junction bases left unmatched: 5. CDR3 nucleotide sequence: TGTGCCAGCAGTTTAGGACAGGGGTCATACAATCAGCCCCAGCATTTT. It translates to CASSLGQGSYNQPQHF.

In the case of this clonotype: Just one base apart from a much larger clone, this may be a read error. CDR3 in amino acids: CASSITSPGNEQFF. DNA for the CDR3: TGTGCCAGCAGTATAACTAGCCCCGGTAATGAGCAGTTCTTC. The chain recombines TRBV12-3 or TRBV12-4 with TRBJ2-1; D is perhaps TRBD2 (6 bases). There are 14 residues in the CDR3. Trimming left V 5 bases short and J 7 bases short, with 15 bases between.

V usage is TRBV4-1 and J usage is TRBJ2-3, with 13 bases aligning to TRBD2. The CDR3 runs to 17 residues. Germline values: CDR1 MGHRA, CDR2 YSYEKL. After removal of 3 bases from V and 4 bases from J, the junction contained 7 bases not matched to a gene. As DNA, the CDR3 is TGCGCCAGCAGCCATTCCGGACTAGCGGGAGTTCCAGATACGCAGTATTTT. This gives the protein CASSHSGLAGVPDTQYF.

This clonotype occurred a few times. The J gene is TRBJ2-5, the V gene TRBV9, with D possibly called TRBD1 or TRBD2 (5 bases each). V gave up 6 bases and J gave up 5 bases, with 17 bases separating them. The CDR3 runs to 14 residues. Germline V lookup: CDR1 SGDLS, CDR2 YYNGEE. The CDR3 spells CASTRSGTAETQYF. In DNA form, the CDR3 reads TGTGCCAGCACCCGTAGTGGGACGGCCGAGACCCAGTACTTC.

There are many counts of this clonotype. CDR3 sequence reads: CASSLDRVSLDEQFF. As DNA, the CDR3 is TGCGCCAGCAGCTTGGACAGGGTGTCGTTGGATGAGCAGTTCTTC. The chain uses TRBV5-1 and TRBJ2-1, with TRBD1 as a possible D gene (6 bases). Trimming stripped 0 bases from V and 8 bases from J, with 15 bases between. The CDR3 is made up of 15 amino acids. Germline V gives CDR1 SGHRS, CDR2 YFSETQ.

Many counts were recorded for this clonotype. V and J are TRBV12-3 or TRBV12-4 and TRBJ2-7; D possibly corresponds to TRBD1 (6 bases). The CDR3 has 13 residues. With 2 bases removed from V and 3 bases from J, the gap between germline ends came to 8 bases. CDR3 sequence reads: CASSLRGNYEQYF. Here the CDR3 DNA reads TGTGCCAGCAGTTTAAGGGGGAACTACGAGCAGTACTTC.

This clonotype came up many times. This chain links TRBV3-1 with TRBJ2-7; D possibly uses TRBD1 or TRBD2 (6 bases each). V was pared by 7 bases and J by 0 bases, with 16 bases between. This CDR3 spans 15 amino acids. CDR1 and CDR2 (germline): LGHDT, YNNKEL (reference sequence). The CDR3 DNA is TGTGCCAGCACCGCCTTCGAGGGGGGCTCCTACGAGCAGTACTTC. Its translation: CASTAFEGGSYEQYF.

This clonotype was recorded a few times. The chain has TRBV7-9 and TRBJ2-1; no clear D gene. CDR3 length: 13 residues. V was trimmed by 3 bases and J by 5 bases, leaving 8 bases between them. In germline, CDR1 is SEHNR, CDR2 FQNEAQ (reference sequence). CDR3 amino acids: CASSFLEHNEQFF. The CDR3 DNA reads as TGTGCCAGCAGCTTCCTAGAGCACAATGAGCAGTTCTTC.

This clonotype was observed a single time. The V call is TRBV18, the J call TRBJ2-3; 11 nucleotides agree with TRBD2. The CDR3 runs 20 residues. CDR1 and CDR2 (germline): KGHSH, LQKENI. V shed 5 bases and J 3 bases; nucleotides not matched to a gene: 19. The CDR3 region has the DNA TGTGCCAGCTCATGGCAAGCTACTAGCGGGAGTGCTTTAGGAACAGATACGCAGTATTTT. Its translation is CASSWQATSGSALGTDTQYF.

The gene calls are TRBV12-3 or TRBV12-4 and TRBJ2-5; a possible D gene is TRBD1 (6 bases). CDR3 length: 14 residues. Trimming took 6 bases from V and 0 from J, leaving 11 bases between them. CDR3 in DNA: TGTGCCAGCAGCCATGGACAGTACCAAGAGACCCAGTACTTC. Protein product: CASSHGQYQETQYF.